This TCR beta chain was profiled in a study of T cell responses to AZD1222 COVID-19 vaccine. Produced via immunoSEQ multiplex PCR; TCRdb's table is partial and in-frame only. The table lists some 150,000 clones, 75% to 95% of them singletons, with less than 3.5% in the top ten. Germline assignment: CDR1 LNHNV and CDR2 YYDKDF (reference sequence). The CDR3 covers 15 residues. V lost 1 base and J lost 1, with 8 bases in between. Sample: peripheral blood, taken on day 0 of MenACWY control vaccination. The chain joins TRBV15 to TRBJ1-5; D perhaps matches TRBD1 (5 bases). The receptor was derived from an adult in good health. CDR3 sequence: CATSRARDSNQPQHF. The CDR3 DNA is TGTGCCACCAGCAGAGCGAGGGACAGCAATCAGCCCCAGCATTTT.